The rows below give T cell receptor beta chains drawn from one sample of a study of response to subunit inactivated influenza vaccine. TCRdb processed the RT-PCR reads anew with MiXCR; each CDR3 protein has one entry. Of approximately 530,000 distinct CDR3 sequences in the sample, 6% to 9% were seen once. Sequenced material: PBMCs from blood, taken less than 30 months after vaccination. Receptors were obtained from a man between 50 and 69 years old who received an inactivated influenza vaccine. The CDR3 runs from the conserved cysteine through the conserved F or W. Each record gives: V gene, J gene, CDR3 protein.

TRBV6-1,TRBJ2-2,CASRRESTGELFF
TRBV20-1,TRBJ2-7,CSARARLAEFLYEQYF
TRBV7-2,TRBJ1-2,CASSAGTGANYGYTF
TRBV7-6,TRBJ2-5,CASSLGPDRGKETQYF
TRBV7-2,TRBJ2-3,CASSLALGLLGDTQYF
TRBV7-9,TRBJ2-3,CASSPRFRGIGAYTQYF
TRBV7-2,TRBJ2-7,CASSVSGASFAPEQYF
TRBV10-3,TRBJ2-7,CAISKSTRQGLPYEQYF
TRBV30,TRBJ2-2,CTTGVWSGELFF
TRBV15,TRBJ2-7,CATSRSKTGSAEQYF
TRBV20-1,TRBJ2-1,CSAMTVAGTLSSYNEQFF
TRBV7-8,TRBJ2-1,CASSLGVAGGLEQFF
TRBV7-8,TRBJ2-3,CASSLDEGGPGDTQYF
TRBV9,TRBJ1-3,CASSVYPSSGTIYF
TRBV3-1,TRBJ2-7,CASSQEWTGNYEQYF
TRBV20-1,TRBJ2-1,CSAREGAGPEQFF
TRBV15,TRBJ1-5,CATSRDWGGGSTGPGNQPQHF
TRBV9,TRBJ2-4,CASSSEVAKNIQYF
TRBV18,TRBJ2-1,CASSSRTGGSYNEQFF
TRBV29-1,TRBJ2-1,CSVEFLGYNEQFF
TRBV6-1,TRBJ2-1,CASSKGPNSYNEQFF
TRBV7-9,TRBJ1-1,CASSLVFGAEAFF
TRBV20-1,TRBJ1-5,CSARKDPVGQPQHF
TRBV10-3,TRBJ1-2,CAISESGTGGNGYTF
TRBV20-1,TRBJ2-5,CSARDRTRLVTQYF
TRBV28,TRBJ1-2,CASRYSGGYGYTF